The source of this TCR beta chain is a study of vaccination effects on CD4 cells after COVID-19. This clone was seen a handful of times. The antigen remains undetermined. Method: immunoSEQ multiplex PCR; TCRdb's copy keeps in-frame clones and lacks some. The table shows roughly 57,000 clones, with about 77% occurring only once. Antigen-specific CD4+ T cell clonotypes were called by their expansion after viral peptide-pool culture in ViraFEST. At the end of roughly ten days of culture, CD4+ T cells were isolated. Infection with SARS-CoV-2 occurred in the person between March and December 2020, and PCR confirmed it. Some 2 million PBMC were placed in each well, which was supplemented with roughly 10 IU/ml IL-2 and roughly 9 ug/ml peptides. This clonotype was obtained from a human donor who had a prior SARS-CoV-2 infection. The sample in question was CD4+ T cells from PBMCs cultured with HIV peptides, obtained before COVID-19 vaccination. Stated subset: HIV-1 Nef peptide pool negative control/reference culture.

The CDR3 is CASSRQPSSYEQYF. Here the CDR3 DNA reads TGTGCCAGCTCACGACAGCCGAGCTCCTACGAGCAGTACTTC. The rearrangement joins TRBV18 to TRBJ2-7; weak D call: TRBD1 (5 bases). Germline-derived CDR1 and CDR2 are KGHSH and LQKENI. Trimming removed 4 bases at V and 0 bases at J, with 10 bases between. The CDR3 contains 14 residues.